This T cell receptor beta chain was obtained from a study of Graves' ophthalmopathy and Graves' hyperthyroidism. In the case of this clonotype: What it binds is not known.

Using RNA transcripts, the TCR beta CDR3 regions were amplified. HTBI primers were employed in first-round RT-PCR, then a second-round multiplex PCR followed. TCRdb redid the calling of the multiplex PCR reads with MiXCR, one entry per CDR3 protein. Seen here are roughly 1.1 million distinct CDR3 sequences, about two fifths observed once, and the top ten hold over 8.5%. The CDR3 length is 14 residues. CDR1 is SGHTA, CDR2 FQGNSA, per germline. The junction had 7 bases not matched to a gene; V was cut back by 8 bases and J by 0 bases. Clinical symptoms, serum thyroxine, TRAb, thyroid ultrasound and orbital computed tomography formed the basis of diagnosis. Findings and caveats of the study: Appearing in blood as well were most expanded thyroid clonotypes above 0.001 frequency. Distinction of ophthalmopathy from stable hyperthyroidism by a 13-signature model reached almost 90% sensitivity and approximately 80% specificity.

The clonotype originates from an adult man with Graves' hyperthyroidism. The chain joins TRBV7-2 to TRBJ2-7; 7 bases are a match to TRBD2. The specimen was peripheral blood or thyroid tissue (not recorded which). The chain's CDR3 is CASRLTSFSYEQYF. The CDR3 DNA sequence: TGTGCCAGCCGTCTGACTAGCTTCTCCTACGAGCAGTACTTC.